The clone carrying this T cell receptor (beta chain) showed up just a few times. Its antigen is unknown. This entry belongs to a study of T cell repertoires in cytomegalovirus infection. Study details: CMV infection plus the matching HLA type was flagged by public TCR beta signatures.

Findings and limits, study-wide: Using cumulative public TCR beta family frequency, the authors identified those who carried CMV together with the relevant HLA. HLA-C-restricted CMV-specific TCR beta clonotypes prevailed in the ex vivo response.

TCRdb re-derived calls from the reads in MiXCR, one entry per CDR3 protein. The profile shows about 320,000 distinct CDR3 sequences, approximately 9.5% of them singletons. V dropped 2 bases and J dropped 5; count of bases not matched to a gene: 9. This CDR3 contains 16 residues. Per the germline V gene, CDR1 is SGHTA and CDR2 is FQGNSA. The sequence was obtained from a human donor in good health (CMV status not recorded). Some clones in this sample may be carry-over from other donors' samples. The chain carries TRBV7-2 and TRBJ2-3, with TRBD2 identical over 8 bases. The sample was PBMCs. Here the CDR3 DNA reads TGTGCCAGCAGCTTACCACCTAGCGGGCCTAGAGATACGCAGTATTTT. This sequence encodes CASSLPPSGPRDTQYF.